This T cell receptor (beta chain) was documented in a study of blood T cell repertoires in COVID-19. V was shortened by 3 bases and J by 4 bases, with 14 bases between the two germline ends. The CDR3 totals 14 residues. The germline gives CDR1 SGHRS, CDR2 YFSETQ. Cohort placement rested on clinical history that participants reported themselves. This table comes from immunoSEQ multiplex PCR, and its TCRdb copy is limited to in-frame clones, with some not included. The sample records approximately 150,000 clones, about 87% being singletons. The V and J genes are TRBV5-1 and TRBJ2-7; D possibly corresponds to TRBD1 (6 bases). The specimen was PBMCs or T cells enriched from blood (not recorded which). The TCR originated in a man in his sixties who had recovered from COVID-19. CDR3 DNA sequence: TGCGCCAGCAGCTCAAATATAGGGGGTTACGAGCAGTACTTC. Protein sequence: CASSSNIGGYEQYF.